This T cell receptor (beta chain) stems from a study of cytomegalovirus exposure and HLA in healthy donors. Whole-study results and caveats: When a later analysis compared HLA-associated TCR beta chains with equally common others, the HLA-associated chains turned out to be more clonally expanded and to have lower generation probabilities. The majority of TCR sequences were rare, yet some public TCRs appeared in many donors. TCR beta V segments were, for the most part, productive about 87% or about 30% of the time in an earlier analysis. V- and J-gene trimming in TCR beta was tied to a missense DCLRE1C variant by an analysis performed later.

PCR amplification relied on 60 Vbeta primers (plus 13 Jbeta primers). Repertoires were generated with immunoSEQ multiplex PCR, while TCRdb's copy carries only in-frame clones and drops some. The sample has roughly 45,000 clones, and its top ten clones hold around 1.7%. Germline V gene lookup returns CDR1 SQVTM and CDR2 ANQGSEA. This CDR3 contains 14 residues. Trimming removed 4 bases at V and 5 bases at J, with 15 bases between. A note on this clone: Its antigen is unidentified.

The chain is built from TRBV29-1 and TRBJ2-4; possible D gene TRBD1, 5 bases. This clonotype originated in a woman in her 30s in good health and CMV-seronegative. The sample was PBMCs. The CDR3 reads CSVGGRADQNIQYF. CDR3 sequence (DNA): TGCAGCGTTGGGGGCCGGGCGGACCAAAACATTCAGTACTTC.